The 10 T cell receptor beta chains below come from one sample, sequenced in a study of blood T cell repertoires in COVID-19. Using immunoSEQ multiplex PCR, the repertoire was profiled, and TCRdb retains in-frame clones only, with some absent. Among about 240,000 clones listed, around 90% were seen once. The sequenced material came from peripheral blood. The source is a woman aged 70-85 years with active or convalescent COVID-19.

The chain combines TRBV5-4 with TRBJ1-6; D gene uncertain. The CDR3 runs to 14 residues. Per germline, CDR1 SGHNT and CDR2 YYREEE (reference sequence). Trimming removed 5 bases from V and 7 bases from J, with 13 bases in between. The CDR3 DNA follows: TGTGCCAGCAGTCCCTATGCTTCCAATTCACCCCTCCACTTT. Protein sequence: CASSPYASNSPLHF.

The chain recombines TRBV3-1 (or the pseudogene TRBV3-2) with TRBJ1-3; the D gene is possibly TRBD1 (5 bases). From germline, CDR1 is LGHDT and CDR2 YNNKEL (reference sequence). V dropped 0 bases and J dropped 0 bases, with 15 bases sitting between them. The CDR3 is 18 residues long. The CDR3 spells CASSQDTGGFFSGNTIYF. The DNA for the CDR3 is TGTGCCAGCAGCCAAGATACGGGGGGTTTCTTCTCTGGAAACACCATATATTTT.

This sequence joins TRBV11-2 and TRBJ1-1, with 11 positions matching TRBD1. This CDR3 contains 15 residues. Germline V CDR1 and CDR2: SGHAT, FQNNGV. Trimming at V came to 5 bases and at J to 3 bases, leaving 5 bases not matched to a gene. In nucleotides, the CDR3 is TGTGCCAGCAGCCCCCGGGACAGGGGGTACACTGAAGCTTTCTTT. As protein: CASSPRDRGYTEAFF.

The chain carries TRBV18 and TRBJ1-2, with unresolved D. V was trimmed by 1 base and J by 1 base, leaving 7 bases between them. The CDR3 consists of 14 residues. Germline loops: CDR1 KGHSH, CDR2 LQKENI. The DNA for the CDR3 is TGTGCCAGCTCACCACAGGGAGTTAACTATGGCTACACCTTC. Encoded protein: CASSPQGVNYGYTF. Full variable domain (missing parts from reference TRBV18 and TRBJ1-2): NAGVMQNPRHLVRRRGQEARLRCSPMKGHSHVYWYRQLPEEGLKFMVYLQKENIIDESGMPKERFSAEFPKEGPSILRIQQVVRGDSAAYFCASSPQGVNYGYTFGSGTRLTVV.

The CDR3 sequence is CASSGGPGELFF. CDR3 DNA sequence: TGTGCCAGCAGTGGTGGGCCCGGGGAGCTGTTTTTT. The gene calls are TRBV25-1 and TRBJ2-2, with D uncertain. The germline V gene encodes CDR1 MGHDK and CDR2 SYGVNS. The CDR3 is 12 amino acids. The V and J ends lost 4 bases and 6 bases respectively, with 6 bases between them.

The V gene is TRBV6-5, the J gene TRBJ1-1, with TRBD1 matching 7 bases. V lost 1 base to trimming and J lost 5 bases; unmatched junction nucleotides: 10. Germline V gene lookup returns CDR1 MNHEY and CDR2 SVGAGI. This CDR3 is built from 16 residues. The CDR3 loop is CASSYFTGTEPTEAFF. In DNA form, the CDR3 reads TGTGCCAGCAGTTACTTCACCGGGACAGAGCCGACTGAAGCTTTCTTT.

This clone has more than one count but fewer than ten. This chain joins TRBV5-1 and TRBJ1-6, with D tentatively TRBD1 (5 bases). Trimming shortened V by 0 bases and J by 7 bases, and 11 bases separated the two germline ends. The CDR3 runs 15 residues. Per the germline V gene, CDR1 is SGHRS and CDR2 is YFSETQ. CDR3 sequence reads: CASSLDSQGNSPLHF. In nucleotides, the CDR3 is TGCGCCAGCAGCTTGGACTCCCAGGGAAATTCACCCCTCCACTTT.

The gene calls are TRBV9 and TRBJ1-3; 7 positions agree with TRBD1. V was clipped by 3 bases and J by 3 bases; unmatched bases: 12. The CDR3 covers 17 residues. Germline-derived CDR1 and CDR2 are SGDLS and YYNGEE. The CDR3 here is CASSAPGQGGIGNTIYF. CDR3 in DNA: TGTGCCAGCAGCGCCCCCGGGCAGGGGGGAATTGGAAACACCATATATTTT.

The table lists this clone with many counts. V is TRBV19 and J is TRBJ2-2, with 9 bases identical to TRBD1. J was trimmed by 1 base and V by 5 bases; bases with no gene match: 8. Germline lookup yields CDR1 LNHDA and CDR2 SQIVND (reference sequence). The CDR3 contains 17 residues. CDR3 nucleotides: TGTGCCAGTAGTTGGGGACAGGGAAGTAGGAACACCGGGGAGCTGTTTTTT. Amino acids: CASSWGQGSRNTGELFF.

The chain employs TRBV7-9 and TRBJ1-1; D is possibly TRBD1 (5 bases). CDR3 length: 14 residues. Germline lookup yields CDR1 SEHNR and CDR2 FQNEAQ (reference sequence). Trimming removed 5 bases from V and 5 bases from J, with 15 bases in between. CDR3 nucleotide sequence: TGTGCCAGCAGCCCTTTCGGGGGAAGGACTGAAGCTTTCTTT. This translates into CASSPFGGRTEAFF.